Listed below are T cell receptor beta chains from one sample, sequenced in a study of shared clonotypes between healthy human individuals. Data came from immunoSEQ multiplex PCR; TCRdb stores just in-frame clones and leaves some out. The repertoire has roughly 2.2 million clones, just over 90% of them found once; the top ten carry under 0.45%. Material for sequencing was naive CD4+ T cells from PBMCs. These receptors came from a man aged 18 to 29 in good health. Some clones in this sample may be carry-over from other donors' samples. Each CDR3 is given without its conserved first and last residue.

V	length	J	CDR3
TRBV11-2	14	TRBJ1-4	ASSPRDRATNEKLF
TRBV6-5	12	TRBJ2-7	ATTRGGSTYEQY
TRBV5-1	13	TRBJ2-6	ASSLVISGANVLT
TRBV15	17	TRBJ2-2	ATSSSIWGGGSNTGELF
TRBV18	13	TRBJ1-2	ASSPRDTGTYGYT
TRBV9	13	TRBJ1-1	ASSGDSSGVTEAF
TRBV7-2	13	TRBJ2-7	ASSSPTGWGGEQY
TRBV20-1	9	TRBJ2-5	SARDSGGRY
TRBV30	11	TRBJ1-1	AWSATRGTEAF
TRBV18	14	TRBJ1-1	ASSPRQWTANTEAF